Sequencing of this T cell receptor (beta chain) was carried out in a study of T cells in localized non-small cell lung cancer. There are 14 residues in the CDR3. Germline lookup yields CDR1 LNHDA and CDR2 SQIVND (reference sequence). With V trimmed by 6 bases and J by 7 bases, 8 bases remained unmatched. Some clones are missing from TCRdb's copy, which holds only in-frame ones; the method was immunoSEQ multiplex PCR. The top ten hold 8% to 10% of the sample, which has just under 80,000 clones, 70% to 90% seen once. The origin of this receptor is a female donor aged 60 or older with stage I lung adenocarcinoma. The specimen comprised peripheral blood, sampled before any cancer treatment. The chain carries TRBV19 and TRBJ1-2; TRBD1 aligns across 10 bases. The CDR3 reads CASRGTGAKSGYTF. CDR3 in DNA: TGTGCCAGTAGAGGGACAGGGGCAAAGAGTGGCTACACCTTC.